This TCR beta chain was identified in a study of CD8+CD57+ T cells in acquired aplastic anemia. About the study: The study obtained an average of around 3.4 ug of DNA from sorted CD4+ and CD8+ cells. Findings and caveats of the study: In common between the patients and the controls were twenty-nine CD8+ CDR3 sequences.

It was patients with CD8+CD57+ cell expansion by flow cytometry who were chosen for sequencing. Severe acquired aplastic anemia affected all patients. Among the patients, none had received any therapy at the time of blood sampling. Looked up from germline, CDR1 is SNHLY and CDR2 is FYNNEI. Trimming shortened V by 7 bases and J by 11 bases, and 23 bases separated the two germline ends. This CDR3 spans 14 amino acids. About this clonotype itself: Its target is not known.

Genomic DNA provided the template from which TCR beta VDJ and CDR3 profiles were obtained. TCRdb fed the reads into MiXCR, producing one record per CDR3 protein. The table lists about 220,000 distinct CDR3 sequences, more than 45% of them singletons. The TCR was taken from a human donor with aplastic anemia. The chain is built from TRBV2 and TRBJ2-5, with D maybe TRBD2 (5 bases). Sequencing was done on a sample of sorted CD4+, CD8+, or CD8+CD57+ T cells (not recorded which) from PBMCs. CDR3 amino acids: CASMSAGGLLEQYF. CDR3 nucleotide sequence: TGTGCCAGCATGTCGGCGGGTGGCCTACTAGAGCAGTACTTC.